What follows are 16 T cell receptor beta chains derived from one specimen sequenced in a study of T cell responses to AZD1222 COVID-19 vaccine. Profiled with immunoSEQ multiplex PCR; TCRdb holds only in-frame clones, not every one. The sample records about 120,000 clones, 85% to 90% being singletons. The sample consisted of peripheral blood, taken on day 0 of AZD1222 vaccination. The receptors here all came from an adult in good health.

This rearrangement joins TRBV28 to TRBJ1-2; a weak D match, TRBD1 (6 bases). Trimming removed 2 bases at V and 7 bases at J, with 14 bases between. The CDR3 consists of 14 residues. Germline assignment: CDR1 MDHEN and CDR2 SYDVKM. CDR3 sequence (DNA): TGTGCCAGCAGTTTAGGAGGGGGTGTATCTGGCTACACCTTC. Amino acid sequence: CASSLGGGVSGYTF.

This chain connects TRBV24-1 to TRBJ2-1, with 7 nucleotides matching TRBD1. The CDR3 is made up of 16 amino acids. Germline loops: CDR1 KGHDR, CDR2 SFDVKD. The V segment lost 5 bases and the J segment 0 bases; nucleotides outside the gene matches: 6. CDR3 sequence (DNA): TGTGCCACCAGTGCCAAGGGACAGAGCTCCTACAATGAGCAGTTCTTC. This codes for CATSAKGQSSYNEQFF.

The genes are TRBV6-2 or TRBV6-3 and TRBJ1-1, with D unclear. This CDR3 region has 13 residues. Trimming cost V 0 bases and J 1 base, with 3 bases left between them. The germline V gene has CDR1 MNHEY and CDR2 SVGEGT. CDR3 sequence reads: CASSYSQNTEAFF. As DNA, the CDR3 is TGTGCCAGCAGTTACTCTCAGAACACTGAAGCTTTCTTT.

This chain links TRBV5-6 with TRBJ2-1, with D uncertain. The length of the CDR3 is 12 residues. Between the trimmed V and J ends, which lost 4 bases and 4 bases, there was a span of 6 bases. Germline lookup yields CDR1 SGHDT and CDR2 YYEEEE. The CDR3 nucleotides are TGTGCCAGCAGCCCACGTTACAATGAGCAGTTCTTC. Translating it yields CASSPRYNEQFF.

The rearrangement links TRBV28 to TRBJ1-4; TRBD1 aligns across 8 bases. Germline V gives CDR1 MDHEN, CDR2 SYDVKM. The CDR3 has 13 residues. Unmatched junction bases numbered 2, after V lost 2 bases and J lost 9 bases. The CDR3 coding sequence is TGTGCCAGCAGTTTAGGGGACAGGAAAAAACTGTTTTTT. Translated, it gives CASSLGDRKKLFF.

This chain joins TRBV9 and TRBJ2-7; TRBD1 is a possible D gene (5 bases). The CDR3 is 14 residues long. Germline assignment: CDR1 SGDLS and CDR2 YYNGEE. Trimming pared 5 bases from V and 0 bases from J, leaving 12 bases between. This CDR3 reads CASSMGPSSYEQYF. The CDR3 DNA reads TGTGCCAGCAGTATGGGGCCGAGCTCCTACGAGCAGTACTTC.

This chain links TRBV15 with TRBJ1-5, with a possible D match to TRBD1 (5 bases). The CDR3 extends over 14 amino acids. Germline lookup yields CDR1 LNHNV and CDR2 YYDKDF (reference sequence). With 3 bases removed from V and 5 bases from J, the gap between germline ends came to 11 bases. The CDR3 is CATSSGRVYQPQHF. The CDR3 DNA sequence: TGTGCCACCAGCAGTGGCAGGGTTTATCAGCCCCAGCATTTT.

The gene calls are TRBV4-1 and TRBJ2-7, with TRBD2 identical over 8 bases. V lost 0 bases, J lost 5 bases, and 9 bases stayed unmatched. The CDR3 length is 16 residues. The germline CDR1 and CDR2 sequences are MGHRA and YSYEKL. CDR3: CASSQDQTGGPNEQYF. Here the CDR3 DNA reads TGCGCCAGCAGCCAAGATCAGACGGGAGGGCCCAACGAGCAGTACTTC.

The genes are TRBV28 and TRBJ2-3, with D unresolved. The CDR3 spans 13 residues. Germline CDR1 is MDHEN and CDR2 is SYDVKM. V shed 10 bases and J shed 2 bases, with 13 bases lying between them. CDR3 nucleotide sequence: TGTGCCACGGACCGGATAACCACAGATACGCAGTATTTT. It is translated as CATDRITTDTQYF.

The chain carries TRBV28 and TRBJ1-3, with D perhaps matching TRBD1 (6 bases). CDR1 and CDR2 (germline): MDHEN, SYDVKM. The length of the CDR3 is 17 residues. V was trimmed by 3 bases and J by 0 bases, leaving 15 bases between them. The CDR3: CASSFHNTGFSGNTIYF. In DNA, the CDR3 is TGTGCCAGCAGTTTTCATAACACAGGGTTCTCTGGAAACACCATATATTTT.

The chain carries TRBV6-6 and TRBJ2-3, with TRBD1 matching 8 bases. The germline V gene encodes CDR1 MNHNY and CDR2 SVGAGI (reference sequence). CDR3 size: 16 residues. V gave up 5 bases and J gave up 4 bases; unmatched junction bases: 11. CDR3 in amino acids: CASSRWTGFGSDTQYF. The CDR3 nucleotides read TGTGCCAGCAGTCGATGGACAGGGTTTGGTTCAGATACGCAGTATTTT.

Here the CDR3 reads CASSLGLVSGVEKLFF. CDR3 coding DNA: TGTGCCAGCAGCTTAGGATTGGTTTCCGGGGTTGAAAAACTGTTTTTT. This chain joins TRBV7-2 and TRBJ1-4; no reliable D call. V was shortened by 1 base and J by 7 bases, with 16 bases between the two germline ends. CDR3 size: 16 residues. Germline V gives CDR1 SGHTA, CDR2 FQGNSA.

CDR3 sequence: CASSRETIAGGPPIAKNIQYF. The CDR3 coding sequence is TGCGCCAGCAGCCGAGAAACCATAGCGGGAGGGCCTCCGATAGCCAAAAACATTCAGTACTTC. The gene calls are TRBV4-3 and TRBJ2-4; the match to TRBD2 covers 11 bases. The V segment lost 4 bases and the J segment 0 bases; nucleotides outside the gene matches: 17. The germline V gene has CDR1 LGHNA and CDR2 YSLEER. This CDR3 has 21 amino acids.

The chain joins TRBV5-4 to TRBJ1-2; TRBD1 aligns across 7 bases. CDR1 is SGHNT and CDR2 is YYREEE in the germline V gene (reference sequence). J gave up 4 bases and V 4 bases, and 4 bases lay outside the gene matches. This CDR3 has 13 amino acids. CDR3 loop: CASSQDRTYGYTF. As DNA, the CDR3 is TGTGCCAGCAGCCAGGACAGGACCTATGGCTACACCTTC.

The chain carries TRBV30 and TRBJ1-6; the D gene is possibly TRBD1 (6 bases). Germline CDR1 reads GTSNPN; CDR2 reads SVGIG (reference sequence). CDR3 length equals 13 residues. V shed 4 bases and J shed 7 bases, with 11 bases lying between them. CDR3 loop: CAWNRDTNSPLHF. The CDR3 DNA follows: TGTGCCTGGAACCGGGACACAAATTCACCCCTCCACTTT.

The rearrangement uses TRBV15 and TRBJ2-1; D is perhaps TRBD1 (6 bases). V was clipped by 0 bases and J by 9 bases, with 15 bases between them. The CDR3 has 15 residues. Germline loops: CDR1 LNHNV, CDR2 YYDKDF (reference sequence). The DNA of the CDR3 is TGTGCCACCAGCAGAGATTTAGGGGGTCTGGGTGAGCAGTTCTTC. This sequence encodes CATSRDLGGLGEQFF.